The 30 T cell receptor beta chains reported below all come from one sample, sequenced in a study of cytomegalovirus exposure and HLA in healthy donors. Both 60 Vbeta primers and 13 Jbeta primers went into the PCR. Sequenced by immunoSEQ multiplex PCR; TCRdb stores in-frame clones only, minus some. Of about 150,000 clones in the sample, roughly a tenth were seen once. The sample consisted of PBMCs. Receptors originate from a male donor in good health and CMV-seronegative.

This clone was counted only a few times. This chain joins TRBV5-6 and TRBJ1-5; 12 nucleotides agree with TRBD1. Germline CDR1 is SGHDT and CDR2 is YYEEEE. The ends lost 4 bases at V and 8 bases at J; junction bases unmatched: 7. The CDR3 runs 15 residues. The CDR3: CASSLGQGAREPQHF. The CDR3 DNA follows: TGTGCCAGCAGCCTGGGACAGGGGGCGCGGGAGCCCCAGCATTTT.

The rearrangement joins TRBV28 to TRBJ1-5; 8 bases fit TRBD1. Germline lookup yields CDR1 MDHEN and CDR2 SYDVKM. The V segment lost 8 bases and the J segment 5 bases; nucleotides outside the gene matches: 11. This CDR3 spans 15 amino acids. This chain's CDR3 is CASGPDRDEYQPQHF. The DNA of the CDR3 is TGTGCCAGCGGTCCGGACAGGGATGAGTATCAGCCCCAGCATTTT.

This clone was seen a few times. The rearrangement joins TRBV4-3 to TRBJ2-1; no clear D gene. This CDR3 spans 16 amino acids. V was cut by 0 bases and J by 0 bases, with 9 bases left in between. Germline lookup yields CDR1 LGHNA and CDR2 YSLEER. The CDR3 sequence: CASSQEFPSSYNEQFF. As DNA, the CDR3 is TGCGCCAGCAGCCAAGAGTTCCCCAGCTCCTACAATGAGCAGTTCTTC.

This clone was detected a few times. The chain has TRBV5-6 and TRBJ1-5; D call uncertain. CDR1 is SGHDT and CDR2 is YYEEEE in the germline V gene. The V end lost 6 bases, the J end lost 4 bases, and 14 bases lay between the germline ends. The CDR3 is 14 amino acids. The CDR3 region has the DNA TGTGCCAGCACCTCTGTCGGGTCAAATCAGCCCCAGCATTTT. Translated: CASTSVGSNQPQHF.

The chain links TRBV2 to TRBJ1-1; TRBD1 agrees at 7 bases. After removal of 4 bases from V and 4 bases from J, the junction contained 3 bases not matched to a gene. This CDR3 is built from 13 residues. Germline lookup yields CDR1 SNHLY and CDR2 FYNNEI. CDR3 nucleotide sequence: TGTGCCAGCAGTGTGTCAGGGGGCACTGAAGCTTTCTTT. Amino acid sequence: CASSVSGGTEAFF. Complete variable domain (other parts from reference TRBV2 and TRBJ1-1): EPEVTQTPSHQVTQMGQEVILRCVPISNHLYFYWYRQILGQKVEFLVSFYNNEISEKSEIFDDQFSVERPDGSNFTLKIRSTKLEDSAMYFCASSVSGGTEAFFGQGTRLTVV.

The chain has TRBV29-1 and TRBJ2-5; 7 positions match TRBD2. V lost 5 bases and J lost 5; bases outside the gene matches: 11. Germline-derived CDR1 and CDR2 are SQVTM and ANQGSEA. The CDR3 extends over 14 amino acids. The CDR3 DNA follows: TGCAGCGTTCGCGTGGGAGGGCTCTGGGAGACCCAGTACTTC. As protein: CSVRVGGLWETQYF.

The chain employs TRBV5-5 and TRBJ2-1; unclear D gene. Trimming stripped 4 bases from V and 0 bases from J, with 11 bases between. The CDR3 length is 15 residues. Germline V gene data show CDR1 as SGHKS and CDR2 as YYEKEE (reference sequence). CDR3 in DNA: TGTGCCAGCAGCATACTCTCGGGCTCCTACAATGAGCAGTTCTTC. Translating it yields CASSILSGSYNEQFF.

The chain is built from TRBV9 and TRBJ2-1; D is possibly TRBD2 (6 bases). CDR1 is SGDLS, CDR2 YYNGEE, per germline. The V end was cut by 4 bases, the J end by 0 bases, with 14 bases between. The CDR3 runs 16 residues. The CDR3 region is CASSSSVGFSYNEQFF. CDR3 coding DNA: TGTGCCAGCAGCTCTAGCGTAGGCTTCTCCTACAATGAGCAGTTCTTC.

V is TRBV5-1 and J is TRBJ2-3; 9 bases line up with TRBD1. The germline V gene encodes CDR1 SGHRS and CDR2 YFSETQ. The CDR3 spans 16 residues. The V segment lost 3 bases and the J segment 4 bases; nucleotides outside the gene matches: 9. The CDR3 sequence is CASSYSGDRGSDTQYF. The CDR3 DNA follows: TGCGCCAGCAGCTATAGCGGAGACAGGGGGTCAGATACGCAGTATTTT.

The chain is built from TRBV28 and TRBJ2-7; D might be TRBD2 (5 bases). V lost 3 bases to trimming and J lost 3 bases, with 9 bases between them. This CDR3 is 13 amino acids long. Germline assignment: CDR1 MDHEN and CDR2 SYDVKM. CDR3 sequence reads: CASSLIGLYEQYF. The CDR3 coding sequence is TGTGCCAGCAGTTTGATCGGACTCTACGAGCAGTACTTC.

The genes are TRBV6-5 and TRBJ1-2; TRBD1 agrees at 8 bases. Losses at the gene ends were 4 bases for V and 3 bases for J; bases not matched to a gene: 7. CDR1 and CDR2 from the germline V gene are MNHEY and SVGAGI. This CDR3 contains 15 residues. CDR3 in DNA: TGTGCCAGCAGTTCGCAGACAGGGGAAGACTATGGCTACACCTTC. Its translation: CASSSQTGEDYGYTF.

The chain combines TRBV10-3 with TRBJ2-2; a weak D match, TRBD2 (6 bases). The ends were cut back, 6 bases at V and 3 bases at J, with 17 bases in the middle. Germline V lookup: CDR1 ENHRY, CDR2 SYGVKD. The CDR3 sequence is 16 residues long. CDR3 in DNA: TGTGCCATCAGCCGATCGGAGGGAGGACACACCGGGGAGCTGTTTTTT. This encodes CAISRSEGGHTGELFF.

For the CDR3, the DNA is TGCGCCAGCAGAATTGCACAGGGGGGCTCTGGCTACACCTTC. Translation gives CASRIAQGGSGYTF. The chain links TRBV5-1 to TRBJ1-2, with 8 positions matching TRBD1. Germline-derived CDR1 and CDR2 are SGHRS and YFSETQ. This CDR3 spans 14 amino acids. The trim removed 5 bases at V and 7 bases at J, leaving 10 bases unmatched.

In this sample, this clone turned up a few times. The chain uses TRBV6-5 and TRBJ1-1; D may be TRBD1 (6 bases). The CDR3 is 15 residues long. Germline CDR1 and CDR2: MNHEY and SVGAGI. Trimming cost V 7 bases and J 6 bases, with 21 bases left between them. The DNA for the CDR3 is TGTGCCAGCACCTACAATGGGGGCTCGGGCTCTGAAGCTTTCTTT. It specifies CASTYNGGSGSEAFF.

This clone has only a few counts. The chain links TRBV19 to TRBJ1-1, with 7 positions matching TRBD1. Germline trimming cut 5 bases from V and 5 bases from J; bases unmatched to any gene: 8. This CDR3 is built from 14 residues. Germline V gives CDR1 LNHDA, CDR2 SQIVND (reference sequence). CDR3 sequence: CASSLGTVLTEAFF. The DNA for the CDR3 is TGTGCCAGTAGTCTTGGGACAGTACTAACTGAAGCTTTCTTT.

Of note for this clone: Distinct nucleotide sequences in the sample also encode this CDR3. This chain links TRBV5-1 with TRBJ1-2; TRBD1 might be the D (5 bases). The V and J ends lost 5 bases and 9 bases respectively, with 17 bases between them. The CDR3 contains 13 residues. Germline CDR1 and CDR2: SGHRS and YFSETQ. CDR3 DNA: TGCGCCAGCAGTCTAGGGACTGGGGGAAGCTACACCTTC. Protein product: CASSLGTGGSYTF. Variable domain in full (rest from reference TRBV5-1 and TRBJ1-2): KAGVTQTPRYLIKTRGQQVTLSCSPISGHRSVSWYQQTPGQGLQFLFEYFSETQRNKGNFPGRFSGRQFSNSRSEMNVSTLELGDSALYLCASSLGTGGSYTFGSGTRLTVV.

Of note for this clone: The sample carries other DNA sequences with the same CDR3. The V gene is TRBV9, the J gene TRBJ2-7; D is undetermined. CDR1 is SGDLS and CDR2 is YYNGEE in the germline V gene. This CDR3 region has 15 residues. Trimming removed 0 bases at V and 0 bases at J, with 10 bases between. The DNA of the CDR3 is TGTGCCAGCAGCGTAGGCCGTGATAGCTCCTACGAGCAGTACTTC. Encoded protein: CASSVGRDSSYEQYF. Together with reference TRBV9 and TRBJ2-7, the CDR3 gives the full variable domain: DSGVTQTPKHLITATGQRVTLRCSPRSGDLSVYWYQQSLDQGLQFLIQYYNGEERAKGNILERFSAQQFPDLHSELNLSSLELGDSALYFCASSVGRDSSYEQYFGPGTRLTVT.

The sample holds a few counts of this clone. The J gene is TRBJ1-5, the V gene TRBV7-2; D is perhaps TRBD1 (6 bases). Trimming took off 6 bases at V and 4 bases at J, with 7 bases between the two ends. CDR3 length equals 12 residues. Germline-derived CDR1 and CDR2 are SGHTA and FQGNSA. CDR3 amino acids: CASSTGNQPQHF. CDR3 nucleotides: TGTGCCAGCAGTACAGGGAATCAGCCCCAGCATTTT.

The V call is TRBV6-1, the J call TRBJ2-2, with D possibly matching TRBD1 (6 bases). There are 14 residues in the CDR3. Deletions cut 6 bases from V and 3 bases from J, with 11 bases between. The germline gives CDR1 MNHNS, CDR2 SASEGT. CDR3 sequence reads: CASRNRVDTGELFF. CDR3 DNA: TGTGCCAGCAGAAACAGGGTGGACACCGGGGAGCTGTTTTTT.

The gene calls are TRBV7-2 and TRBJ2-1, with D uncertain. V lost 0 bases to trimming and J lost 0 bases, with 12 bases between them. From germline, CDR1 is SGHTA and CDR2 FQGNSA. The CDR3 extends over 17 amino acids. The DNA for the CDR3 is TGTGCCAGCAGCTTAGCAATCGGCGGATACTCCTACAATGAGCAGTTCTTC. Translation: CASSLAIGGYSYNEQFF.

CDR3 nucleotide sequence: TGTGCCAGCAGTTCCGGGACAGTGATCACCGGGGAGCTGTTTTTT. Its translation is CASSSGTVITGELFF. This sequence joins TRBV27 and TRBJ2-2, with TRBD1 matching 7 bases. Germline loops: CDR1 MNHEY, CDR2 SMNVEV (reference sequence). The V and J ends lost 4 bases and 4 bases, in that order; junction bases with no gene match: 6. The CDR3 runs to 15 residues.

In this sample, this clone turned up a few times. The chain uses TRBV28 and TRBJ1-2; TRBD1 agrees at 8 bases. Germline trimming cut 4 bases from V and 3 bases from J; bases unmatched to any gene: 7. CDR3 length: 15 residues. Germline lookup yields CDR1 MDHEN and CDR2 SYDVKM. CDR3 bases: TGTGCCAGCAGTTCGCCGACAGGGGCGCACTATGGCTACACCTTC. Amino acid sequence: CASSSPTGAHYGYTF.

This clone was observed a few times. The chain is built from TRBV7-9 and TRBJ1-2, with 7 bases that match TRBD1. Germline V gene sequence: CDR1 SEHNR, CDR2 FQNEAQ (reference sequence). The CDR3 is made up of 17 amino acids. V was clipped by 4 bases and J by 0 bases; unmatched bases: 11. As DNA, the CDR3 is TGTGCCAGCAGCTCGGGGTATAACGGACAGGCTAACTATGGCTACACCTTC. Its translation is CASSSGYNGQANYGYTF.

This sequence joins TRBV19 and TRBJ1-1; D is undetermined. Germline V CDR1 and CDR2: LNHDA, SQIVND (reference sequence). The CDR3 is made up of 15 amino acids. V was clipped by 5 bases and J by 4 bases, with 17 bases between them. The DNA for the CDR3 is TGTGCCAGTAGTGCCCGACGGGAAGGAGTCACTGAAGCTTTCTTT. The encoded protein is CASSARREGVTEAFF.

The V gene is TRBV25-1, the J gene TRBJ2-1; TRBD2 agrees at 11 bases. From germline, CDR1 is MGHDK and CDR2 SYGVNS. This CDR3 comprises 17 residues. V shed 3 bases, J shed 7 bases, and the junction held 11 bases outside the gene matches. CDR3 nucleotide sequence: TGTGCCAGCAGTGACTCGGTGCCGGGACTAGCGGTGAATGAGCAGTTCTTC. Its translation: CASSDSVPGLAVNEQFF.

This rearrangement joins TRBV29-1 to TRBJ2-5, with 9 bases that match TRBD2. The tail of the sequence fits TRBJ2-7 better, so the J call may be wrong. Per germline, CDR1 SQVTM and CDR2 ANQGSEA. The CDR3 is 15 amino acids. The CDR3 here is CSVGGGLAESYEQYF. CDR3 nucleotides: TGCAGCGTTGGGGGGGGACTAGCTGAATCCTACGAGCAGTACTTC.

The CDR3 DNA reads TGTGCCTGGAGTGAACCGGGACAGGGTGTCTACGAGCAGTACTTC. Protein sequence: CAWSEPGQGVYEQYF. The chain is built from TRBV30 and TRBJ2-7; 9 bases align to TRBD1. CDR3 length: 15 residues. Trimming cost V 1 base and J 3 bases; bases outside gene matches: 7. Germline loops: CDR1 GTSNPN, CDR2 SVGIG (reference sequence).

This clone has only a few counts. This chain joins TRBV4-1 and TRBJ2-3; no firm D call. The V gene lost 1 base and the J gene lost 0 bases, with 11 bases spanning the gap. The CDR3 is 16 amino acids. Looked up from germline, CDR1 is MGHRA and CDR2 is YSYEKL. The CDR3 is CASSQVNLVSTDTQYF. Written as DNA, the CDR3 is TGCGCCAGCAGCCAAGTAAATCTCGTGAGCACAGATACGCAGTATTTT.

Of note for this clone: Compared with germline, one end of the junction differs, possibly owing to a read error. The V call is TRBV6-1, the J call TRBJ1-4; 9 bases fit TRBD1. Germline CDR1 MNHNS, CDR2 SASEGT. The CDR3 covers 16 residues. CDR3 amino acids: CVSSEVQGAYGEKLFF. The CDR3 DNA reads as TGTGTCAGCAGTGAAGTACAGGGGGCCTACGGTGAAAAACTGTTTTTT.

This clone turned up a few times. This sample includes further DNA sequences coding for the same CDR3. J is TRBJ1-1 and V is TRBV19, with D unclear. V was clipped by 6 bases and J by 0 bases, with 11 bases between them. This CDR3 is built from 14 residues. From germline, CDR1 is LNHDA and CDR2 SQIVND (reference sequence). The CDR3 sequence: CASSQGSVNTEAFF. CDR3 bases: TGTGCCAGTAGCCAAGGAAGCGTGAACACTGAAGCTTTCTTT. Complete variable domain (other parts from reference TRBV19 and TRBJ1-1): DGGITQSPKYLFRKEGQNVTLSCEQNLNHDAMYWYRQDPGQGLRLIYYSQIVNDFQKGDIAEGYSVSREKKESFPLTVTSAQKNPTAFYLCASSQGSVNTEAFFGQGTRLTVV.